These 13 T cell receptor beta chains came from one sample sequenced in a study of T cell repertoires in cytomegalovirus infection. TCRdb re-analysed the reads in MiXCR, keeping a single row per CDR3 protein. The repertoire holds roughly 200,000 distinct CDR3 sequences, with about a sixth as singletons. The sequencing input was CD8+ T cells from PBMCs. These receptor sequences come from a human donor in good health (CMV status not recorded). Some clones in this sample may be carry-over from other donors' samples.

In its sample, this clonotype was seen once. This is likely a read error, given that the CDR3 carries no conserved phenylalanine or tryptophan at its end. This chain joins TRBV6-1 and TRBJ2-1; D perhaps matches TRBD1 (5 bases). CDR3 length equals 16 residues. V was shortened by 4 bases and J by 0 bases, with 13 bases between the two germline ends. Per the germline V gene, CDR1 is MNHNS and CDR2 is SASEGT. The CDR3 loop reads CASSATDSSSYNEQFL. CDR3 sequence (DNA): TGTGCCAGCAGTGCCACCGACAGTAGCTCCTACAATGAGCAGTTCTTG.

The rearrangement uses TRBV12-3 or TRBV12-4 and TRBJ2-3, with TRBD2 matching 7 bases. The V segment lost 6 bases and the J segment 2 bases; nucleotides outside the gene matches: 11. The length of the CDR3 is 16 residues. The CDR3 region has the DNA TGTGCCAGCAGGGAATGGGCTAGCGGACTCACAGATACGCAGTATTTT. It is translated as CASREWASGLTDTQYF.

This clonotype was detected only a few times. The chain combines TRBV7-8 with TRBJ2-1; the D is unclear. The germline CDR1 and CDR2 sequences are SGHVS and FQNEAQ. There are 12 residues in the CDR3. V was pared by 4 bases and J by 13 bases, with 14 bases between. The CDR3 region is CASSSVTTPQFF. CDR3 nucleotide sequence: TGTGCCAGCAGCTCAGTTACCACACCCCAGTTCTTC.

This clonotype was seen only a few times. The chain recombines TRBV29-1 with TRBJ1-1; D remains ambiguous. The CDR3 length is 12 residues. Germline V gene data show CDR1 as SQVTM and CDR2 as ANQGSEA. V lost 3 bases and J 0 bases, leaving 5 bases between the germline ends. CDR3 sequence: CSVESMNTEAFF. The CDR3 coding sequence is TGCAGCGTTGAGAGCATGAACACTGAAGCTTTCTTT.

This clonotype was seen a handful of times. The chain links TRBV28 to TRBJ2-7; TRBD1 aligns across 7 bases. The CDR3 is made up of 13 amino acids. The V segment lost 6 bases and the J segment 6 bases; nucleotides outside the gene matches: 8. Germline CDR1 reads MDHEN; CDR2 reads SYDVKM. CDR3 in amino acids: CASSAGTVLEQYF. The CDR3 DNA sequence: TGTGCCAGCAGCGCCGGGACAGTCCTCGAGCAGTACTTC.

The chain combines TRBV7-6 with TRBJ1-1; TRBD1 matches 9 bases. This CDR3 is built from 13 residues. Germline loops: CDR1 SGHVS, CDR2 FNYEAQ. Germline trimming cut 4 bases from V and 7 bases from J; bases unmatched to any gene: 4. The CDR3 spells CASSWTGEGEAFF. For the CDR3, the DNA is TGTGCCAGCAGCTGGACAGGGGAGGGTGAAGCTTTCTTT.

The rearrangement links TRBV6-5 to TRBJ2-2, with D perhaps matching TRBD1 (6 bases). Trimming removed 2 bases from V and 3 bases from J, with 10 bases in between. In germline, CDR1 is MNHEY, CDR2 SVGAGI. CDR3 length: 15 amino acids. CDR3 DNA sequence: TGTGCCAGCAGTTACCTGCCAGGGGACACCGGGGAGCTGTTTTTT. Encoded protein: CASSYLPGDTGELFF.

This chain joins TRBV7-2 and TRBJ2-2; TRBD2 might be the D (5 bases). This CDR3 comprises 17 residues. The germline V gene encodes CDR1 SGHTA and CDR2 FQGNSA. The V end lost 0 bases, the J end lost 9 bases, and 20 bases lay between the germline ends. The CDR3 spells CASSLALGLAEHRELFF. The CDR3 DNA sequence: TGTGCCAGCAGCTTAGCGCTAGGGCTAGCCGAACACCGGGAGCTGTTTTTT.

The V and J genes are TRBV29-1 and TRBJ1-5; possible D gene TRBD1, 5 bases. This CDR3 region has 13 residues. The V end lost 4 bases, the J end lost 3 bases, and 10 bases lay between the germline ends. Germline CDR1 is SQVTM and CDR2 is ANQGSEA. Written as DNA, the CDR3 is TGCAGCGTTGGGGACGGTAACAATCAGCCCCAGCATTTT. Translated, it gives CSVGDGNNQPQHF.

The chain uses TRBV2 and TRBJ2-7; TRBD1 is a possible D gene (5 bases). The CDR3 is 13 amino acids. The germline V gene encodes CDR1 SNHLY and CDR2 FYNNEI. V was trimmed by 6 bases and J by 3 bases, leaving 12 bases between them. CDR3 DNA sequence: TGTGCCAGCAGCGACAACAGGATCTACGAGCAGTACTTC. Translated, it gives CASSDNRIYEQYF.

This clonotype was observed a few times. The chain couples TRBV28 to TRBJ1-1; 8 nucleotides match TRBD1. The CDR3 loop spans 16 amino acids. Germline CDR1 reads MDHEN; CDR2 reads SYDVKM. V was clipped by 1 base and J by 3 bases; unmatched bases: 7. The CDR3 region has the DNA TGTGCCAGCAGTTTATTGTCGGGACAGGTGGACACTGAAGCTTTCTTT. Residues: CASSLLSGQVDTEAFF.

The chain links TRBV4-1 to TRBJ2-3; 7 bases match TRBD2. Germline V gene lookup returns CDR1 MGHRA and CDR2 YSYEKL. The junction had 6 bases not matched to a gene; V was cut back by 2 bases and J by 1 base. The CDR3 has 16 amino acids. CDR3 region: CASSQSLRGGTDTQYF. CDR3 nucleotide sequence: TGCGCCAGCAGCCAATCCCTCCGGGGGGGCACAGATACGCAGTATTTT.

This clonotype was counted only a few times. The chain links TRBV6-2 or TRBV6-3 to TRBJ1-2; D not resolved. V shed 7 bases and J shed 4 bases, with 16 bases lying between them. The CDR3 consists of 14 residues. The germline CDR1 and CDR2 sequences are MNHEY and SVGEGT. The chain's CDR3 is CASTPPSTSYGYTF. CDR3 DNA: TGTGCCAGCACTCCTCCATCGACGAGCTATGGCTACACCTTC.